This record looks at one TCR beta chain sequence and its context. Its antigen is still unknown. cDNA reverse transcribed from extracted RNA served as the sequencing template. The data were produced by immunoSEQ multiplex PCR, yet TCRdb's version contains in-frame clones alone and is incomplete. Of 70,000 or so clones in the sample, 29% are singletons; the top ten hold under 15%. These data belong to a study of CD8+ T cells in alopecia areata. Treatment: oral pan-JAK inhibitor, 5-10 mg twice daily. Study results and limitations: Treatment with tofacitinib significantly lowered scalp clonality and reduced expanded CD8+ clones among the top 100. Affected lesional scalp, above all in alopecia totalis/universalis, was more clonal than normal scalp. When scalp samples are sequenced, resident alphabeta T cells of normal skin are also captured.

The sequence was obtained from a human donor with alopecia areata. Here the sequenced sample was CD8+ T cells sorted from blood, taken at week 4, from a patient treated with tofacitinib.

The CDR3 region is CASSVEGNTEAFF. CDR3 in DNA: TGTGCCAGCAGCGTAGAGGGGAACACTGAAGCTTTCTTT. This chain joins TRBV9 and TRBJ1-1; D gene uncertain. V lost 0 bases and J lost 1, with 4 bases in between. Germline V gene data show CDR1 as SGDLS and CDR2 as YYNGEE. The CDR3 runs to 13 residues.